Reported below is one T cell receptor (beta chain). This CDR3 is also generated by other DNA sequences in the sample. The table came from immunoSEQ multiplex PCR; TCRdb's copy has only in-frame clones and leaves some out. This table holds 2 million to 2.5 million clones, 80% to 95% found once. This sample was taken from a study of shared clonotypes between healthy human individuals. CDR1 is SGHAT, CDR2 FQNNGV, per germline. The CDR3 totals 14 residues. Trimming shortened V by 0 bases and J by 2 bases, and 8 bases separated the two germline ends. Sequencing was performed on naive CD4+ T cells from PBMCs. The subset denotes: CD45RA+ positively selected. The chain has TRBV11-2 and TRBJ2-7; no reliable D call. The sequence derives from a man aged 18-30 years in good health. Some clones in this sample may be carry-over from other donors' samples. Written as DNA, the CDR3 is TGTGCCAGCAGCTTAGATCAAGGGCCCTACGAGCAGTACTTC. It is translated as CASSLDQGPYEQYF.